These T cell receptor beta chains were read from a single sample in a study of T cell responses to AZD1222 COVID-19 vaccine. Some clones are missing from TCRdb's copy, which holds only in-frame ones; the method was immunoSEQ multiplex PCR. The repertoire holds about 150,000 clones, with 93% as singletons. The sample in question was peripheral blood, obtained on day 0 of AZD1222 vaccination. The receptors here all came from an adult in good health. CDR3s include the opening cysteine and the closing phenylalanine or tryptophan. The order of the fields is CDR3 length, clone size, V gene, J gene, D gene, CDR3 protein, CDR3 DNA. D genes are given only for firm matches. Expanded clones are given a class, and other clones once, few, many or no size at all.

15	once	TRBV5-1	TRBJ2-3	NA	CASSPEGSSTDTQYF	TGCGCCAGCAGTCCGGAGGGTTCTAGCACAGATACGCAGTATTTT
15	NA	TRBV19	TRBJ2-2	TRBD1	CASSSDRGLTGELFF	TGTGCCAGTAGTAGCGACAGGGGCCTTACCGGGGAGCTGTTTTTT
12	NA	TRBV28	TRBJ1-1	TRBD1	CASSDRVSEAFF	TGTGCCAGCAGTGACAGGGTCTCTGAAGCTTTCTTT
14	NA	TRBV5-1	TRBJ1-1	NA	CASSIKGQDTEAFF	TGCGCCAGCAGCATCAAAGGACAAGACACTGAAGCTTTCTTT
16	NA	TRBV19	TRBJ1-2	TRBD1	CASSVTGGAVNYGYTF	TGTGCCAGTAGTGTAACAGGGGGCGCGGTAAACTATGGCTACACCTTC
15	NA	TRBV7-3	TRBJ2-7	NA	CASSLRGSDGYEQYF	TGTGCCAGCAGCTTAAGAGGCTCGGACGGCTACGAGCAGTACTTC
14	NA	TRBV28	TRBJ1-4	NA	CASSLYRVQEKLFF	TGTGCCAGCAGTTTATACAGGGTACAGGAAAAACTGTTTTTT
16	NA	TRBV6-4	TRBJ1-4	NA	CASSGRRRPTNEKLFF	TGTGCCAGCAGTGGGCGGCGTAGGCCAACTAATGAAAAACTGTTTTTT
13	NA	TRBV6-5	TRBJ2-2	NA	CATRALNTGELFF	TGTGCCACCCGGGCCTTAAACACCGGGGAGCTGTTTTTT
16	NA	TRBV7-3	TRBJ2-1	TRBD2	CASSRSGGSSYNEQFF	TGTGCCAGCAGCCGTAGCGGGGGGAGCTCCTACAATGAGCAGTTCTTC
14	NA	TRBV9	TRBJ2-5	NA	CASSVGGDWETQYF	TGTGCCAGCAGCGTAGGGGGGGACTGGGAGACCCAGTACTTC
12	NA	TRBV2	TRBJ1-2	NA	CASSRDGYGYTF	TGTGCCAGCAGTCGGGACGGGTATGGCTACACCTTC
15	once	TRBV30	TRBJ2-5	TRBD2	CAWSVPTSGRETQYF	TGTGCCTGGAGTGTACCCACTAGCGGGAGGGAGACCCAGTACTTC
16	NA	TRBV6-5	TRBJ1-1	NA	CASSYSFRVGNTEAFF	TGTGCCAGCAGTTACTCCTTCAGGGTAGGAAACACTGAAGCTTTCTTT
14	NA	TRBV7-2	TRBJ2-1	TRBD1	CASSSRDRGREQFF	TGTGCCAGCAGCTCGAGGGACAGGGGCCGTGAGCAGTTCTTC
14	NA	TRBV7-9	TRBJ1-5	NA	CASSLGLSNQPQHF	TGTGCCAGCAGCTTAGGTCTAAGCAATCAGCCCCAGCATTTT
15	NA	TRBV5-1	TRBJ1-2	TRBD1	CASSLAHRGREGYTF	TGCGCCAGCAGCTTGGCCCACAGGGGAAGAGAGGGCTACACCTTC
13	NA	TRBV12-3/TRBV12-4	TRBJ1-1	NA	CASSLGTNTEAFF	TGTGCCAGCAGTTTAGGGACGAACACTGAAGCTTTCTTT
15	NA	TRBV5-1	TRBJ1-3	NA	CASSLAPGSGNTIYF	TGCGCCAGCAGCTTGGCCCCGGGGTCTGGAAACACCATATATTTT
15	NA	TRBV7-9	TRBJ2-1	TRBD2	CASSPGLAAYNEQFF	TGTGCCAGCAGCCCCGGACTAGCGGCCTACAATGAGCAGTTCTTC
14	NA	TRBV10-3	TRBJ2-7	NA	CAISDSGAAYEQYF	TGTGCCATCAGTGATTCTGGGGCTGCCTACGAGCAGTACTTC
17	NA	TRBV3-1/TRBV3-2	TRBJ1-2	TRBD1	CASSIRQGAFRNYGYTF	TGTGCCAGCAGCATCCGACAGGGGGCATTCCGTAACTATGGCTACACCTTC
15	NA	TRBV11-2	TRBJ2-1	NA	CASSLEFSSYNEQFF	TGTGCCAGCAGCTTAGAATTTAGCTCCTACAATGAGCAGTTCTTC
15	NA	TRBV28	TRBJ2-5	NA	CASRPRTVLQETQYF	TGTGCCAGCAGACCCCGGACAGTGCTCCAAGAGACCCAGTACTTC
12	once	TRBV3-1/TRBV3-2	TRBJ2-7	NA	CASSHRGYEQYF	TGTGCCAGCAGCCATCGAGGCTACGAGCAGTACTTC
15	NA	TRBV5-4	TRBJ1-3	NA	CASSNTGSSGNTIYF	TGTGCCAGCAGCAACACAGGGTCGTCTGGAAACACCATATATTTT
13	NA	TRBV19	TRBJ2-1	NA	CASSMRGMDEQFF	TGTGCCAGTAGTATGAGAGGGATGGATGAGCAGTTCTTC
14	NA	TRBV11-2	TRBJ2-1	NA	CASSLEGKGSKGFF	TGTGCCAGCAGCTTAGAAGGAAAGGGGTCCAAAGGGTTCTTC
13	NA	TRBV18	TRBJ2-7	NA	CASSPPATYEQYF	TGTGCCAGCTCACCACCGGCTACCTACGAGCAGTACTTC
16	NA	TRBV4-2	TRBJ2-3	NA	CASSQDYARSTDTQYF	TGTGCCAGCAGCCAAGATTATGCGAGAAGCACAGATACGCAGTATTTT
17	NA	TRBV7-9	TRBJ2-2	NA	CASSLAAGFPNTGELFF	TGTGCCAGCAGCTTAGCGGCAGGTTTCCCGAACACCGGGGAGCTGTTTTTT
16	NA	TRBV5-1	TRBJ1-1	NA	CASSLDGPGANTEAFF	TGCGCCAGCAGCTTGGATGGTCCGGGGGCAAACACTGAAGCTTTCTTT
12	NA	TRBV5-6	TRBJ2-5	NA	CASSQQSGTQYF	TGTGCCAGCAGCCAACAATCCGGGACCCAGTACTTC
15	NA	TRBV6-5	TRBJ2-7	TRBD1	CASQRGTANPYEQYF	TGTGCCAGTCAGAGGGGGACAGCCAACCCCTACGAGCAGTACTTC
13	NA	TRBV2	TRBJ1-1	TRBD1	CASSDRQIREAFF	TGTGCCAGCTCGGACAGGCAAATTCGTGAAGCTTTCTTT
12	NA	TRBV10-3	TRBJ1-4	TRBD1	CAISDRDEKLFF	TGTGCCATCTCGGACAGGGATGAAAAACTGTTTTTT
14	NA	TRBV5-4	TRBJ2-7	NA	CASSLQGNPHEQYF	TGTGCCAGCAGCTTACAGGGAAATCCGCACGAGCAGTACTTC
13	NA	TRBV20-1	TRBJ2-5	NA	CSASRALKETQYF	TGCAGTGCTAGTCGGGCCTTAAAAGAGACCCAGTACTTC
16	NA	TRBV3-1/TRBV3-2	TRBJ1-1	TRBD1	CASSQVLAGGHTEAFF	TGTGCCAGCAGCCAAGTCTTAGCAGGGGGACACACTGAAGCTTTCTTT
16	NA	TRBV2	TRBJ1-5	TRBD1	CASSDGTGGGNQPQHF	TGTGCCAGCAGTGACGGCACAGGGGGCGGGAATCAGCCCCAGCATTTT
12	NA	TRBV6-5	TRBJ1-1	NA	CASSPRRGRAFF	TGTGCCAGCAGTCCCCGGAGAGGGCGGGCTTTCTTT
13	NA	TRBV12-3/TRBV12-4	TRBJ1-1	NA	CASSYSLDTEAFF	TGTGCCAGCAGTTACTCTCTGGACACTGAAGCTTTCTTT
15	NA	TRBV18	TRBJ1-6	NA	CASSPHATENSPLHF	TGTGCCAGCTCACCCCACGCCACGGAGAATTCACCCCTCCACTTT
13	NA	TRBV10-1	TRBJ1-1	NA	CASSEGRVAEAFF	TGCGCCAGCAGCGAAGGGAGGGTCGCTGAAGCTTTCTTT
16	NA	TRBV7-2	TRBJ2-7	NA	CASSLAGKRLAYEQYF	TGTGCCAGCAGCTTAGCGGGGAAGCGACTAGCCTACGAGCAGTACTTC
16	few	TRBV13	TRBJ2-6	TRBD1	CASSLQGSSGANVLTF	TGTGCCAGCAGCCTACAGGGGAGCTCTGGGGCCAACGTCCTGACTTTC
14	NA	TRBV5-1	TRBJ2-3	NA	CASSLAGSTDTQYF	TGCGCCAGCAGCTTGGCCGGGAGCACAGATACGCAGTATTTT
14	NA	TRBV10-2	TRBJ1-4	NA	CASSGQLTNEKLFF	TGCGCCAGCAGTGGACAGCTAACTAATGAAAAACTGTTTTTT
15	NA	TRBV2	TRBJ2-7	TRBD1	CASSARQGSIYEQYF	TGTGCCAGCAGTGCTCGACAGGGGAGTATCTACGAGCAGTACTTC